The 16 T cell receptor beta chains presented below share a single source sample, sequenced in a study of blood T cell repertoires in COVID-19. Assay: immunoSEQ multiplex PCR; the TCRdb copy retains only in-frame clones and omits some. This sample has 200,000 to 250,000 clones, with 75% to 90% found just once. The sequenced sample consisted of PBMCs or T cells enriched from blood (not recorded which). The source of these receptors is a young woman who had been exposed to COVID-19.

This clone was counted a single time. V usage is TRBV29-1 and J usage is TRBJ2-5; D unclear. The ends were cut back, 5 bases at V and 4 bases at J, with 8 bases in the middle. The length of the CDR3 is 11 residues. Germline CDR1 and CDR2: SQVTM and ANQGSEA. This CDR3 is CSVSSSETQYF. As DNA, the CDR3 is TGCAGCGTTAGTAGCTCAGAGACCCAGTACTTC.

The chain is built from TRBV5-1 and TRBJ1-1; TRBD1 matches at 8 bases. J lost 4 bases, V lost 2 bases, and 7 bases had no gene match. The germline gives CDR1 SGHRS, CDR2 YFSETQ. This CDR3 spans 15 amino acids. The CDR3: CASSLQGGGLTEAFF. The CDR3 bases are TGCGCCAGCAGCTTACAGGGGGGAGGTCTCACTGAAGCTTTCTTT.

A single count supports this clone. The chain combines TRBV27 with TRBJ2-3; 12 bases fit TRBD2. V was clipped by 5 bases and J by 2 bases; unmatched bases: 5. Germline V gene data show CDR1 as MNHEY and CDR2 as SMNVEV (reference sequence). The CDR3 is 16 amino acids. CDR3 amino acids: CASSRLAGAPTDTQYF. The CDR3 DNA reads as TGTGCCAGCAGTAGACTAGCGGGAGCCCCCACAGATACGCAGTATTTT.

The rearrangement joins TRBV23-1 to TRBJ2-2; 7 bases agree with TRBD1. TRBV23-1 belongs to the ORF category, with a function that is uncertain. This CDR3 is 20 amino acids long. V was pared by 2 bases and J by 5 bases, with 20 bases of the junction left unmatched. CDR3 residues: CASSQTSSEDRIVGTGELFF. The CDR3 DNA is TGCGCCAGCAGTCAAACCTCATCCGAGGACAGGATCGTAGGAACCGGGGAGCTGTTTTTT.

The rearrangement uses TRBV19 and TRBJ1-2, with 7 bases identical to TRBD1. Germline V lookup: CDR1 LNHDA, CDR2 SQIVND (reference sequence). V lost 3 bases and J lost 3; bases outside the gene matches: 1. The length of the CDR3 is 13 residues. The CDR3 spells CASSIRGDYGYTF. DNA of the CDR3: TGTGCCAGTAGTATCAGGGGGGACTATGGCTACACCTTC.

The chain carries TRBV12-3 or TRBV12-4 and TRBJ1-3; perhaps TRBD1 as D (5 bases). V lost 10 bases, J lost 4 bases, and 14 bases lay in between. The CDR3 covers 13 residues. The DNA for the CDR3 is TGTGCCACCGCCAGGGCTCGCGGAAACACCATATATTTT. It translates to CATARARGNTIYF.

The V gene is TRBV18, the J gene TRBJ2-7, with TRBD1 matching 11 bases. Germline loops: CDR1 KGHSH, CDR2 LQKENI. The ends lost 3 bases at V and 4 bases at J; junction bases unmatched: 5. The CDR3 is 15 amino acids. CDR3 residues: CASSPDRGLGYEQYF. The CDR3 nucleotides are TGTGCCAGCTCACCGGACAGGGGGCTAGGTTACGAGCAGTACTTC.

CDR3 sequence (DNA): TGTGCCAGTAGTATAGGACAGGGTAGCACCGGGGAGCTGTTTTTT. Amino acids: CASSIGQGSTGELFF. This chain joins TRBV19 and TRBJ2-2, with 7 bases lining up with TRBD1. After removal of 1 base from V and 4 bases from J, the junction contained 3 bases not matched to a gene. Germline V lookup: CDR1 LNHDA, CDR2 SQIVND (reference sequence). The CDR3 is 15 residues long.

V and J are TRBV13 and TRBJ2-2, with TRBD1 as a possible D gene (6 bases). Trimming stripped 5 bases from V and 4 bases from J, with 11 bases between. The CDR3 sequence is 14 residues long. Germline V lookup: CDR1 PRHDT, CDR2 FYEKMQ (reference sequence). The CDR3 region has the DNA TGTGCCAGCAGCCTTAACAGGGTCACCGGGGAGCTGTTTTTT. This gives the protein CASSLNRVTGELFF.

V gene TRBV7-9 combines with J gene TRBJ2-7, with 8 bases matching TRBD2. The V segment lost 6 bases and the J segment 5 bases; nucleotides outside the gene matches: 12. CDR1 is SEHNR and CDR2 is FQNEAQ in the germline V gene (reference sequence). The CDR3 is 15 residues long. CDR3 loop: CASSSRPGGEDEQYF. CDR3 DNA: TGTGCCAGCAGTTCCCGACCGGGAGGGGAGGACGAGCAGTACTTC.

The genes are TRBV19 and TRBJ2-1; D is possibly TRBD1 (5 bases). The length of the CDR3 is 17 residues. The V end lost 0 bases, the J end lost 5 bases, and 17 bases lay between the germline ends. Germline lookup yields CDR1 LNHDA and CDR2 SQIVND (reference sequence). CDR3 coding DNA: TGTGCCAGTAGTATAGATCCGAGAAGGGGTGGAGACAATGAGCAGTTCTTC. Protein product: CASSIDPRRGGDNEQFF.

V and J are TRBV12-3 or TRBV12-4 and TRBJ2-1; no clear D. V was clipped by 0 bases and J by 6 bases, with 6 bases between them. The CDR3 length is 13 residues. Written as DNA, the CDR3 is TGTGCCAGCAGTTTAGCGCGCGGCAATGAGCAGTTCTTC. Amino acids: CASSLARGNEQFF.

J is TRBJ1-2 and V is TRBV6-4, with 8 bases fitting TRBD1. V dropped 4 bases and J dropped 10; count of bases not matched to a gene: 14. The CDR3 runs to 15 residues. Germline CDR1 MRHNA, CDR2 SNTAGT. The CDR3, as DNA: TGTGCCAGCAGTGTTGAGCCGTTGACAGGGGTTGACTACACCTTC. Protein: CASSVEPLTGVDYTF.

The chain couples TRBV11-2 to TRBJ1-5; no firm D call. Germline V gene lookup returns CDR1 SGHAT and CDR2 FQNNGV. The CDR3 spans 16 residues. Trimming stripped 1 base from V and 2 bases from J, with 12 bases between. The CDR3 coding sequence is TGTGCCAGCAGCTTAGTATCGGGGTGGGGCAATCAGCCCCAGCATTTT. Translated, it gives CASSLVSGWGNQPQHF. Combining the CDR3 with reference TRBV11-2 and TRBJ1-5 gives the whole variable domain EAGVAQSPRYKIIEKRQSVAFWCNPISGHATLYWYQQILGQGPKLLIQFQNNGVVDDSQLPKDRFSAERLKGVDSTLKIQPAKLEDSAVYLCASSLVSGWGNQPQHFGDGTRLSIL.

The genes are TRBV19 and TRBJ1-1; D is unclear. V was cut by 7 bases and J by 7 bases, with 13 bases left in between. The CDR3 runs to 12 residues. Germline V gene lookup returns CDR1 LNHDA and CDR2 SQIVND (reference sequence). The CDR3 is CASTVDYGEAFF. As DNA, the CDR3 is TGTGCCAGTACGGTTGATTACGGTGAAGCTTTCTTT.

This clone was recorded only once. The V call is TRBV4-1, the J call TRBJ2-7; 9 bases map to TRBD2. V shed 3 bases, J shed 0 bases, and the junction held 3 bases outside the gene matches. This CDR3 is 15 amino acids long. Per germline, CDR1 MGHRA and CDR2 YSYEKL. CDR3 nucleotide sequence: TGCGCCAGCAGCCAGACTAGCGGCCTCTCCTACGAGCAGTACTTC. The encoded protein is CASSQTSGLSYEQYF.